The clone carrying this T cell receptor beta chain was picked up many times. Its antigen is still unknown. TCRdb passed the PCR reads through MiXCR, listing each CDR3 protein once. Among around 70,000 distinct CDR3 sequences listed, around a sixth were seen once. CDR1 and CDR2 from the germline V gene are LGHDT and YNNKEL (reference sequence). This CDR3 has 17 amino acids. The V and J ends lost 0 bases and 3 bases respectively, with 17 bases between them. These data belong to a study of molecular identifiers for immune sequencing clone quantification. General study findings and limits: Clones above 20 RNA copies contained over 97% of effector molecules but under 1% of naive ones.

This rearrangement joins TRBV3-1 to TRBJ1-2; no clear D gene. The material sequenced was naive CD8+ T cells from blood, with Jurkat cell RNA spiked in. Subset denoted: FACS-sorted CD8+CD4-CCR7+CD45RA+ naive T cells. The TCR comes from a human donor in good health. Some libraries in this study had Jurkat cell RNA spiked in. In DNA form, the CDR3 reads TGTGCCAGCAGCCAAGATCAGTTAGGCGGGTCTTACTATGGCTACACCTTC. As protein: CASSQDQLGGSYYGYTF.